The present T cell receptor beta chain was sequenced within a study of cytomegalovirus exposure and HLA in healthy donors. Points from the study as a whole: In a later analysis, first-cohort TCR clusters were found to tend to co-occur in the roughly 120 validation repertoires. Cytomegalovirus-associated status was assigned to fewer than 200 TCR beta chains.

Here immunoSEQ multiplex PCR was the method, and the copy in TCRdb shows in-frame clones only, minus some. In the table there are 80,000 to 95,000 clones, approximately 93% of which are singletons. This CDR3 contains 16 residues. With 6 bases clipped from V and 3 bases from J, the junction kept 9 bases outside the gene matches. Per germline, CDR1 MDHEN and CDR2 SYDVKM. Separate from the approximately 600-subject first cohort was the approximately 120-subject validation cohort, to which the donors belonged. Worth noting for this clone: As yet, its antigen is unknown.

The specimen was PBMCs. This TCR was sampled from a woman aged 25 to 39 in good health and CMV-seropositive. The V gene is TRBV28, the J gene TRBJ2-2; 8 bases fit TRBD2. CDR3 in DNA: TGTGCCAGCAGCACCCTCGGCGGGAGGTACACCGGGGAGCTGTTTTTT. It translates to CASSTLGGRYTGELFF.